This T cell receptor beta chain stems from a study of identical twins. The CDR3 is made up of 13 amino acids. Germline CDR1 SGHTA, CDR2 FQGNSA. Trimming stripped 6 bases from V and 0 bases from J, with 8 bases between. This clonotype has at least ten counts. Its antigen is unidentified. TCRdb recomputed calls from the 5' RACE reads with MiXCR, one row per CDR3 protein. The table lists a few hundred thousand distinct CDR3 sequences, approximately 9.6% of them singletons. Study-level points and caveats: Out-of-frame alpha sequences common to twins exhibited a surplus of low generation probability. In zero-insertion analyses, partial confounding could arise from invariant MAIT and iNKT cells.

Another study also made use of these data, one on yellow fever vaccine responses in identical twins.

The sample consisted of PBMCs. This chain uses TRBV7-2 with TRBJ1-1, with D uncertain. The source of this sequence is a woman aged 18-29 years in good health. CDR3 nucleotide sequence: TGTGCCAGCAGTTTAAGTGTGAACACTGAAGCTTTCTTT. As protein: CASSLSVNTEAFF.